This T cell receptor beta chain was captured in a study of CD8+CD57+ T cells in acquired aplastic anemia. Study overall: Across the sorted CD4+ and CD8+ cells, DNA amounts averaged about 3.2 ug. General study results and limits: Patients and controls shared roughly 28 CD8+ CDR3 sequences, which appeared highly expressed in patients and within their immunodominant clones. Simpson's diversity of CD8+ cells was not significantly different in patients compared with controls.

This clonotype was detected many times. Its antigen is still unknown. Per germline, CDR1 SGHTS and CDR2 YDEGEE. The CDR3 sequence is 16 residues long. J gave up 6 bases and V 4 bases, and 10 bases lay outside the gene matches. According to the study, genomic DNA was the template for TCR beta VDJ and CDR3 profiling. Using its own MiXCR run on the reads, TCRdb lists one record per CDR3 protein. Of hundreds of thousands of distinct CDR3 sequences detected, around three fifths appear once; the ten largest clones hold less than 10%. The chain employs TRBV5-8 and TRBJ2-7; the match to TRBD2 covers 13 bases. This TCR was sampled from a human donor with severe aplastic anemia or a healthy control (not recorded which). Sequencing was carried out using sorted CD4+, CD8+, or CD8+CD57+ T cells (not recorded which) from PBMCs. CDR3: CASSPTSGGAMSEQYF. In DNA form, the CDR3 reads TGTGCCAGCAGCCCCACTAGCGGGGGGGCCATGAGCGAGCAGTACTTC.